The entry below gives a single T cell receptor (beta chain) sequence along with its context. The method was immunoSEQ multiplex PCR; TCRdb's version includes in-frame clones alone and lacks a portion of them. The sample records around 200,000 clones, about 80% being singletons. The entry originates in a study of blood T cell repertoires in COVID-19. Germline CDR1 MNHEY, CDR2 SVGAGI. V was shortened by 2 bases and J by 4 bases, with 16 bases between the two germline ends. The CDR3 sequence is 16 residues long. The chain uses TRBV6-5 and TRBJ2-3, with TRBD1 as a possible D gene (6 bases). The sequencing sample was made of peripheral blood. This receptor was obtained from a man aged 25 to 40 with active or convalescent COVID-19. CDR3 coding DNA: TGTGCCAGCAGTTACCTCCCCGGCAGGGGCGCAGATACGCAGTATTTT. Protein sequence: CASSYLPGRGADTQYF.